This TCR beta chain was obtained from a study of CD8+ T cells in alopecia areata. cDNA prepared by RNA extraction and subsequent reverse transcription served as the template for sequencing. Libraries were prepared by immunoSEQ multiplex PCR; TCRdb keeps only in-frame clonotypes and omits some of them. Of 150,000 to 200,000 clones listed, about 63% are singletons. CDR1 KGHSH and CDR2 LQKENI come from the germline V gene. With 2 bases clipped from V and 6 bases from J, the junction kept 6 bases outside the gene matches. CDR3 size: 15 residues. The V call is TRBV18, the J call TRBJ2-1; TRBD2 agrees at 8 bases. This sequence originates from a human donor with alopecia areata. Specimen: CD4+ T cells sorted from blood, collected at week 0. CDR3 protein: CASSPTGGLSNEQFF. In DNA form, the CDR3 reads TGTGCCAGCTCACCAACGGGGGGGCTCTCCAATGAGCAGTTCTTC.